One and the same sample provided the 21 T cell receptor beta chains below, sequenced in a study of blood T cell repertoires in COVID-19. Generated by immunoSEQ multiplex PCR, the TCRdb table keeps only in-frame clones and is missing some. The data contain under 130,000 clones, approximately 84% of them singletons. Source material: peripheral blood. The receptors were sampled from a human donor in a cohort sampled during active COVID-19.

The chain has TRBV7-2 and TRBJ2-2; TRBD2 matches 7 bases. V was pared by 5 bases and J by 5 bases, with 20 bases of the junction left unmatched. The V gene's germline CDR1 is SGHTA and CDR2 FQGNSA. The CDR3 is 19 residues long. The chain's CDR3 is CASSPQGGGLVLSTGELFF. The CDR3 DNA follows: TGTGCCAGCAGCCCCCAGGGCGGTGGACTAGTTTTGTCGACCGGGGAGCTGTTTTTT. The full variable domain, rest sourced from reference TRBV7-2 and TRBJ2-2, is GAGVSQSPSNKVTEKGKDVELRCDPISGHTALYWYRQSLGQGLEFLIYFQGNSAPDKSGLPSDRFSAERTGGSVSTLTIQRTQQEDSAVYLCASSPQGGGLVLSTGELFFGEGSRLTVL.

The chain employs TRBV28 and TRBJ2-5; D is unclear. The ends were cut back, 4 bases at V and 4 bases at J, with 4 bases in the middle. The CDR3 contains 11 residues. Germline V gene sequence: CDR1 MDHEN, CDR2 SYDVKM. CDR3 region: CASSSRETQYF. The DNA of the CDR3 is TGTGCCAGCAGTTCGCGAGAGACCCAGTACTTC.

The CDR3 loop reads CATSRGDSSGNTIYF. CDR3 coding DNA: TGTGCCACCAGCAGAGGGGACAGTTCGGGAAACACCATATATTTT. The V gene is TRBV15, the J gene TRBJ1-3, with 7 bases aligning to TRBD1. The germline gives CDR1 LNHNV, CDR2 YYDKDF (reference sequence). The V segment lost 1 base and the J segment 4 bases; nucleotides outside the gene matches: 4. The CDR3 contains 15 residues. The full variable domain, in which reference TRBV15 and TRBJ1-3 provide the parts outside the CDR3, is DAMVIQNPRYQVTQFGKPVTLSCSQTLNHNVMYWYQQKSSQAPKLLFHYYDKDFNNEADTPDNFQSRRPNTSFCFLDIRSPGLGDTAMYLCATSRGDSSGNTIYFGEGSWLTVV.

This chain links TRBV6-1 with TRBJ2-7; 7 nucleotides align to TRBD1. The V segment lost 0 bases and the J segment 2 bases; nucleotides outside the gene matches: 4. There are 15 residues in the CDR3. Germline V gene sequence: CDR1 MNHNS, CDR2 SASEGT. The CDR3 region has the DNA TGTGCCAGCAGTGAAGCCGGACAGGCCACCTACGAGCAGTACTTC. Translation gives CASSEAGQATYEQYF.

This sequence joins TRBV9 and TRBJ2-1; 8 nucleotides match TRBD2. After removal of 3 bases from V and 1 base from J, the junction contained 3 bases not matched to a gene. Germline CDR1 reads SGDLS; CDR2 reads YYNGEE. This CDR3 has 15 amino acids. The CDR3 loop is CASSELAGSYNEQFF. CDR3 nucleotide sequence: TGTGCCAGCAGCGAATTAGCGGGGTCCTACAATGAGCAGTTCTTC. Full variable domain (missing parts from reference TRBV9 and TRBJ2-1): DSGVTQTPKHLITATGQRVTLRCSPRSGDLSVYWYQQSLDQGLQFLIQYYNGEERAKGNILERFSAQQFPDLHSELNLSSLELGDSALYFCASSELAGSYNEQFFGPGTRLTVL.

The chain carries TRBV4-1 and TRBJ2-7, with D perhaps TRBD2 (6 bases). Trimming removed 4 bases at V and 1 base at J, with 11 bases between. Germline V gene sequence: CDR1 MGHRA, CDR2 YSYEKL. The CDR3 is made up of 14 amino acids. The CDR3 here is CASSRGTQSYEQYF. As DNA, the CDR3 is TGCGCCAGCAGCCGCGGGACTCAGTCCTACGAGCAGTACTTC.

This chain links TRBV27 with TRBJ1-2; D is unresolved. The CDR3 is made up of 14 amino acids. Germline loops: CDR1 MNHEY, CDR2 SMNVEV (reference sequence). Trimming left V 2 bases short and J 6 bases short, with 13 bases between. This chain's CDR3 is CASSLIWAGDGYTF. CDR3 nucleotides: TGTGCCAGCAGTTTAATTTGGGCAGGCGATGGCTACACCTTC.

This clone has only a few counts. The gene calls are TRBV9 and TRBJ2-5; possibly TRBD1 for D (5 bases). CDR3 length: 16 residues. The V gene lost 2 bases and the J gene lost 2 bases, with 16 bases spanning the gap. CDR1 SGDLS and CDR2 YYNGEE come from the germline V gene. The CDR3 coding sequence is TGTGCCAGCAGCGTGATGACCGGTGGGGCACAAGAGACCCAGTACTTC. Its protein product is CASSVMTGGAQETQYF. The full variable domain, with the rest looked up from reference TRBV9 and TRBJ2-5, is DSGVTQTPKHLITATGQRVTLRCSPRSGDLSVYWYQQSLDQGLQFLIQYYNGEERAKGNILERFSAQQFPDLHSELNLSSLELGDSALYFCASSVMTGGAQETQYFGPGTRLLVL.

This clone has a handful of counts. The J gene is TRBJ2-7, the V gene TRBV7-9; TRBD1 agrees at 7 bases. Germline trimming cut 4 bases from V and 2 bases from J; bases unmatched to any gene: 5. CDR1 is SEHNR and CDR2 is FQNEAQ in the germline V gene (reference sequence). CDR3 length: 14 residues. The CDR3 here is CASSSVTGTYEQYF. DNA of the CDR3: TGTGCCAGCAGCTCGGTGACAGGGACCTACGAGCAGTACTTC.

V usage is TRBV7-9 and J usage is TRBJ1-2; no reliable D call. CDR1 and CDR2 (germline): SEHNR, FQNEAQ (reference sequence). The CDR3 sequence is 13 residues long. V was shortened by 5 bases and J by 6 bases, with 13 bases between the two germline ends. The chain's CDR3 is CASSPSNQDGYTF. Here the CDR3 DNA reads TGTGCCAGCAGCCCATCGAATCAGGATGGCTACACCTTC.

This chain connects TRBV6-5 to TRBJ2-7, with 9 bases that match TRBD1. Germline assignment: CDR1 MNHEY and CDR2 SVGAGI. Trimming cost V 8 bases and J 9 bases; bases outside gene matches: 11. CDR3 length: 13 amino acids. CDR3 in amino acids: CASGRDREGLQYF. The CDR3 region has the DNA TGTGCCAGCGGTCGGGACAGGGAGGGTTTGCAGTACTTC.

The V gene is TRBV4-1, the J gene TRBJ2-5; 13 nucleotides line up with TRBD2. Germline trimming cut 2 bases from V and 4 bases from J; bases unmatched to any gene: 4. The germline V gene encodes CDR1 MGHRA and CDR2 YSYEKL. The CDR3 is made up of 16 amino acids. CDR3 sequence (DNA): TGCGCCAGCAGCCAAACTAGCGGGGGGGCGTTAGAGACCCAGTACTTC. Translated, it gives CASSQTSGGALETQYF.

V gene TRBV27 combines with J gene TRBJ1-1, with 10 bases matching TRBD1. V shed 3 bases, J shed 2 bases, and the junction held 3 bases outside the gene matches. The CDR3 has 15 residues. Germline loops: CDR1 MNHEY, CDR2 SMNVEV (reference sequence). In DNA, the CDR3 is TGTGCCAGCAGTTTGGGGACAGGGGTAAACACTGAAGCTTTCTTT. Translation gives CASSLGTGVNTEAFF.

In DNA, the CDR3 is TGCGCCAGCAGCCACTCCCTTAGCAATCAGCCCCAGCATTTT. This codes for CASSHSLSNQPQHF. The rearrangement joins TRBV4-1 to TRBJ1-5, with D unclear. V was clipped by 3 bases and J by 0 bases, with 6 bases between them. CDR1 and CDR2 (germline): MGHRA, YSYEKL. The CDR3 length is 14 residues.

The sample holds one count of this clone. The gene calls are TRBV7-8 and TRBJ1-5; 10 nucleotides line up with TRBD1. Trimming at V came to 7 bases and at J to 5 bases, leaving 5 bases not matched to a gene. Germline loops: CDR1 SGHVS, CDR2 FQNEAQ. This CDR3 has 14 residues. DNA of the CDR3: TGTGCCAGCACCCCGGACAGGGGGTATCAGCCCCAGCATTTT. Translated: CASTPDRGYQPQHF.

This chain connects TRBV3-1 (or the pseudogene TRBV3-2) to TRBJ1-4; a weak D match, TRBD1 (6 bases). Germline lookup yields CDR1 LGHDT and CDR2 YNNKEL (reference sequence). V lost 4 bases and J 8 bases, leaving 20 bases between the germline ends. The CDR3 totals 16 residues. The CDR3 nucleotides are TGTGCCAGCAGCCGACTGAACAGGGTCGTCGGCGAAAAACTGTTTTTT. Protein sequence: CASSRLNRVVGEKLFF.

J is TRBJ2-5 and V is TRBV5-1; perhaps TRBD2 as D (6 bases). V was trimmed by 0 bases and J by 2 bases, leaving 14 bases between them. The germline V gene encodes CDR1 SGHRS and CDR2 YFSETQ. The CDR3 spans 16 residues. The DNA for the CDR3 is TGCGCCAGCAGCTTGGATGGGGCGGGGAGGCAAGAGACCCAGTACTTC. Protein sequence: CASSLDGAGRQETQYF.

DNA for the CDR3: TGTGCCAGCAGGTACAGGGCCATCAATCAGCCCCAGCATTTT. Its translation is CASRYRAINQPQHF. The chain employs TRBV28 and TRBJ1-5; possibly TRBD1 for D (6 bases). Trimming removed 6 bases from V and 3 bases from J, with 12 bases in between. The CDR3 sequence is 14 residues long. Germline lookup yields CDR1 MDHEN and CDR2 SYDVKM.

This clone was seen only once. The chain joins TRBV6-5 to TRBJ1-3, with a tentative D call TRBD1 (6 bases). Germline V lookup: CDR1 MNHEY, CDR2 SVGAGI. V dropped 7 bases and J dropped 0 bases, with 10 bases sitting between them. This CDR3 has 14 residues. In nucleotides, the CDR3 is TGTGCCAGCACTTGGACAGTCTCTGGAAACACCATATATTTT. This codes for CASTWTVSGNTIYF.

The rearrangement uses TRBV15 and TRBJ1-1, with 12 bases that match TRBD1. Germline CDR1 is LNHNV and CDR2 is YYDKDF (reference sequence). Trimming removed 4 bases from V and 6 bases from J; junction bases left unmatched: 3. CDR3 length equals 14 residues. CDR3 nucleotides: TGTGCCACCAGCAAGGGACAGGGGGCCTCTGAAGCTTTCTTT. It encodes CATSKGQGASEAFF.

DNA for the CDR3: TGTGCCAGCAGCCTGACGACAGGCTCTGGGGCCAACGTCCTGACTTTC. Translating gives CASSLTTGSGANVLTF. V and J are TRBV7-2 and TRBJ2-6, with D maybe TRBD1 (6 bases). V was trimmed by 5 bases and J by 0 bases, leaving 11 bases between them. The CDR3 totals 16 residues. Germline CDR1 reads SGHTA; CDR2 reads FQGNSA.